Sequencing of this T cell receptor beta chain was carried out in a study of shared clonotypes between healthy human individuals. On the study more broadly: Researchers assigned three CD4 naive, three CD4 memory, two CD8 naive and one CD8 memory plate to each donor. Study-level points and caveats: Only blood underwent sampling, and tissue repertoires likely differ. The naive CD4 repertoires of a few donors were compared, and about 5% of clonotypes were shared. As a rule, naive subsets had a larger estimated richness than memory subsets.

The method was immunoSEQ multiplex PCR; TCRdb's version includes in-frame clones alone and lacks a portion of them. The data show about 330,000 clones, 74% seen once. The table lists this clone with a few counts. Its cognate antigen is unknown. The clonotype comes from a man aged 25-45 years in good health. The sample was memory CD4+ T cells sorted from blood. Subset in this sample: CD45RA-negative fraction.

The chain's CDR3 is CASSQNEKLFF. CDR3 DNA sequence: TGTGCCAGCAGTCAAAATGAAAAACTGTTTTTT. The genes are TRBV5-4 and TRBJ1-4; D is unclear. The CDR3 totals 11 residues. CDR1 and CDR2 (germline): SGHNT, YYREEE (reference sequence). V lost 5 bases and J lost 5, with 4 bases in between.